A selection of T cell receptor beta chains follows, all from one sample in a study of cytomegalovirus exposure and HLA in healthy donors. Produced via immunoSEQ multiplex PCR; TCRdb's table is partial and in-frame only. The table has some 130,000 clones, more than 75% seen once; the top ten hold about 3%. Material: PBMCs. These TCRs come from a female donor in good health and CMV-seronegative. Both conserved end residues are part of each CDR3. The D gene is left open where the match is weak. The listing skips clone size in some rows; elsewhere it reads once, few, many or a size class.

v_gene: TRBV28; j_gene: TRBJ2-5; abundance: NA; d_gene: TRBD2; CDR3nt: TGTGCCAGCAATACCCGGCGGGGGGGCGGAGAGACCCAGTACTTC; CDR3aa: CASNTRRGGGETQYF
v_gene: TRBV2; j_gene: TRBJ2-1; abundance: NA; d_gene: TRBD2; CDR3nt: TGTGCCAGCAGTGATCTATTAGCGGGAGAGTTATACAATGAGCAGTTCTTC; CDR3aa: CASSDLLAGELYNEQFF
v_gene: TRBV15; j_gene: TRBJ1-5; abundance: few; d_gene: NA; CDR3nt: TGTGCCACCAGCAGAGATCAGAGCAATCAGCCCCAGCATTTT; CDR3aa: CATSRDQSNQPQHF
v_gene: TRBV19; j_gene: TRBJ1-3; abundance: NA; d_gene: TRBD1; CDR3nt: TGTGCCAGTAGCGCGGGACAGGCAAGCAACACCATATATTTT; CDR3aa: CASSAGQASNTIYF
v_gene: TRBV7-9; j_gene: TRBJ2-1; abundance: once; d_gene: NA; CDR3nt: TGTGCCAGCTCCCTAGGAATCGGGGTCCCGAGCGGAGATGAGCAGTTCTTC; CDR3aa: CASSLGIGVPSGDEQFF
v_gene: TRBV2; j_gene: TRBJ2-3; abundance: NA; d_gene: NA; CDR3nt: TGTGCCAGCAACCTACAGGGCCCCGACACAGATACGCAGTATTTT; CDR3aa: CASNLQGPDTDTQYF
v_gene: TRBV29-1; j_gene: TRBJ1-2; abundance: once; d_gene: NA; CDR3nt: TGCAGCGCTAGGGGGAACTATGGCTACACCTTC; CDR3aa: CSARGNYGYTF
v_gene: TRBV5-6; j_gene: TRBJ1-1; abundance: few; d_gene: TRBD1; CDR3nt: TGTGCCAGCAGCGGGACAGGTCGGGACACTGAAGCTTTCTTT; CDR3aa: CASSGTGRDTEAFF
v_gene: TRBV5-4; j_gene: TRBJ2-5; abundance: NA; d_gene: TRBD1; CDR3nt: TGTGCCAGCAGCCAACGGACAGGGTCGAGGGTAGAGACCCAGTACTTC; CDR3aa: CASSQRTGSRVETQYF
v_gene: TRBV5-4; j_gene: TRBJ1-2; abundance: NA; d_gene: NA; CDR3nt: TGTGCCAGCAGCTTCTCCCAGGACTATGGCTACACCTTC; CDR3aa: CASSFSQDYGYTF
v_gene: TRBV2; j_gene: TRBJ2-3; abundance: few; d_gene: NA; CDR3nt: TGTGCCAGCAAGGGCGGGGTGCGCACAGATACGCAGTATTTT; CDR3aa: CASKGGVRTDTQYF
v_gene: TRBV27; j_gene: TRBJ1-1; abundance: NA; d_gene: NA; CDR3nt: TGTGCCAGCAAGCGGGAGGGGACTGAAGCTTTCTTT; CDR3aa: CASKREGTEAFF
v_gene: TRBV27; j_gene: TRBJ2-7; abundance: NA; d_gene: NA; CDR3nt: TGTGCCAGCAGTTTGCCGGACAGACCCTACGAGCAGTACTTC; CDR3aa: CASSLPDRPYEQYF
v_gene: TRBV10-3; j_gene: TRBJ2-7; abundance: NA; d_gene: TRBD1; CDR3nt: TGTGCCTCATCCGCGGACAGGACTTACGAGCAGTACTTC; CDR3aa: CASSADRTYEQYF
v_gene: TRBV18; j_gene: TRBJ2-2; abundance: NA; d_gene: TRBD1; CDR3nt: TGTGCCAGCTCACGGGACAGCACAAACACCGGGGAGCTGTTTTTT; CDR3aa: CASSRDSTNTGELFF
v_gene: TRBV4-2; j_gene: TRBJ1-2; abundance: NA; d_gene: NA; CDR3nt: TGTGCCAGCAGCCAAGATTCCGGCAGGGATTATGGCTACACCTTC; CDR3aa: CASSQDSGRDYGYTF
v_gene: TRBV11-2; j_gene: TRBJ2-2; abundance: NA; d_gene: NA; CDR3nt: TGTGCCAGCAGCCCCGGGACTTCGAACACCGGGGAGCTGTTTTTT; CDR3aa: CASSPGTSNTGELFF
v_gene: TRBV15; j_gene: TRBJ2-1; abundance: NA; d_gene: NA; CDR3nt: TGTGCCACCAGCAGAGATAAGGGGGAGTTAGACAATGAGCAGTTCTTC; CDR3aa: CATSRDKGELDNEQFF
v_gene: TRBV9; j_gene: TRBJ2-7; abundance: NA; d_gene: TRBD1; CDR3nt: TGTGCCAGCAGCGTACTCCCTTCCTCCGGGACAGGGTCCTACGAGCAGTACTTC; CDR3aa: CASSVLPSSGTGSYEQYF
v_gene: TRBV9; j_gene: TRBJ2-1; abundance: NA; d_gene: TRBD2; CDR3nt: TGTGCCAGCAGCCCCCGACTAGCGGGGGACCCCTACAATGAGCAGTTCTTC; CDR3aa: CASSPRLAGDPYNEQFF
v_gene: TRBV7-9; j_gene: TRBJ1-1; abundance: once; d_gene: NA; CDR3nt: TGTGCCAGGAGAGGGGGGGTGAACACTGAAGCTTTCTTT; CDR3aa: CARRGGVNTEAFF
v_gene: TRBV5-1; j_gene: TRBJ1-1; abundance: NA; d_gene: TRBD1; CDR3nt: TGCGCCAGCAGCTTTCTGACAGGGAGGAACACTGAAGCTTTCTTT; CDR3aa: CASSFLTGRNTEAFF
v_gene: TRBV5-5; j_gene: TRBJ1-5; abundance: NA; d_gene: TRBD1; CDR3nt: TGTGCCAGCAGCTTAGGGGGCATGGGCAATCAGCCCCAGCATTTT; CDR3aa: CASSLGGMGNQPQHF
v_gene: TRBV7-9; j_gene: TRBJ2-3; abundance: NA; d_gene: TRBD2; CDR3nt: TGTGCCAGCAGCAACCCTAGCGGGGGGAAAGATACGCAGTATTTT; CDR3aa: CASSNPSGGKDTQYF
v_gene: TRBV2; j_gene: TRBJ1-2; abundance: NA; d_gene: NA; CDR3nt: TGTGCCAGCAGTCTTACAGGGCCCTATGGCTACACCTTC; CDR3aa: CASSLTGPYGYTF
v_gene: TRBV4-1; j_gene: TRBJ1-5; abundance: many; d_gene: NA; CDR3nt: TGCGCCAGCAGCCCGCTGGGACTACGCAATCAGCCCCAGCATTTT; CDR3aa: CASSPLGLRNQPQHF
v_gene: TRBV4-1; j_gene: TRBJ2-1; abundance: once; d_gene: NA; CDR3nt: TGCGCCAGCAGCCAAAACTGGAGGGATCGATACAATGAGCAGTTCTTC; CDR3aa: CASSQNWRDRYNEQFF
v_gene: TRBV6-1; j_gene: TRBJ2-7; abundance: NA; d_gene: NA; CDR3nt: TGTGCCAGCACACCCTCAAGACAGTCCTACGAGCAGTACTTC; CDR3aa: CASTPSRQSYEQYF
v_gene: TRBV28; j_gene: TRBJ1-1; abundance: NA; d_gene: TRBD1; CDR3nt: TGTGCCAGCAGTCAGGGGGTAGCTTTCTTT; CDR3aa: CASSQGVAFF
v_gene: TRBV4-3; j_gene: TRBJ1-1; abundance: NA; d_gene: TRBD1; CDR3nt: TGCGCCAGCAGCCAAGCCAGGGGGCTTCACATGAACACTGAAGCTTTCTTT; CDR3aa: CASSQARGLHMNTEAFF
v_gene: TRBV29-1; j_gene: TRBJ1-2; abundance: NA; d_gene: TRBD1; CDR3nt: TGCAGCGTCTCGACAGGGGAGGGCTACACCTTC; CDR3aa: CSVSTGEGYTF
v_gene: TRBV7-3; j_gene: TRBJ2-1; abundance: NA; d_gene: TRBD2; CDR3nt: TGTGCCAGCAGCCCCACTAGCGGGGGGGCCCACAATGAGCAGTTCTTC; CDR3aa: CASSPTSGGAHNEQFF
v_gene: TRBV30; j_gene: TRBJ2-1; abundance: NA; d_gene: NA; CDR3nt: TGTGCCTGGAGTGTTCCTGTAGGGGCCAAACTCCCGCGGGAGCAGTTCTTC; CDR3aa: CAWSVPVGAKLPREQFF
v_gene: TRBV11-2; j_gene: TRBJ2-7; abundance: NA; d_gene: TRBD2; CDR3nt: TGTGCCAGCAGCTTATATGCTAGCGGAGCCTACGAGCAGTACTTC; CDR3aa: CASSLYASGAYEQYF
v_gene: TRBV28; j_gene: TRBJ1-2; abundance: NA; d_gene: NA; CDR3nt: TGTGCCAGCAGTTTGACCAGTGGGGACATTAACTATGGCTACACCTTC; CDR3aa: CASSLTSGDINYGYTF
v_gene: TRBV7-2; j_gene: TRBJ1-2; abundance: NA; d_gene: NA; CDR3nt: TGTGCCAGCAGCTTAGCCCATCAAATAGGGGCAGTGACTGGCTACACCTTC; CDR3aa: CASSLAHQIGAVTGYTF
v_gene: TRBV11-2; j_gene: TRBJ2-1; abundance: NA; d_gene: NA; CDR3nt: TGTGCCAGCAGCTTATACCCTAGCGAGAACAATGAGCAGTTCTTC; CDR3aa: CASSLYPSENNEQFF
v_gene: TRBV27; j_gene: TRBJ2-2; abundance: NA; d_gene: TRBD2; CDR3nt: TGTGCCAGCAGACTTACAGCGGGGGGGCGTACCGGGGAGCTGTTTTTT; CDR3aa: CASRLTAGGRTGELFF
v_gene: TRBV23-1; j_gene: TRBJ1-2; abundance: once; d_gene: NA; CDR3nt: TGCGCCAGCAGTCAATACCCCGATTGGGAGGACTATGGCTACACCTTC; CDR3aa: CASSQYPDWEDYGYTF
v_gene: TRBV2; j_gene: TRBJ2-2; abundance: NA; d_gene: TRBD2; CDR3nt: TGTGCCAGCAGTGAGCGGGGGGGCCTCTCGACCGGGGAGCTGTTTTTT; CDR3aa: CASSERGGLSTGELFF
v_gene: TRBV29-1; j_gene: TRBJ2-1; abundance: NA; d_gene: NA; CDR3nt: TGCAGCGTTGAACGACAGGCCTACAATGAGCAGTTCTTC; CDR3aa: CSVERQAYNEQFF
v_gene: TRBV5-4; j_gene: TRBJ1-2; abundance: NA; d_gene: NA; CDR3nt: TGTGCCAGCAGCAGGGGGGGGGTAAGGGACTATGGCTACACCTTC; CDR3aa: CASSRGGVRDYGYTF
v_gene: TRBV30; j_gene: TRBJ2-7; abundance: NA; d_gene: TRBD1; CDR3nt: TGTGCCTGGAGTTTCGGACAGGGGGCTGGTGAGCAGTACTTC; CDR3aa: CAWSFGQGAGEQYF
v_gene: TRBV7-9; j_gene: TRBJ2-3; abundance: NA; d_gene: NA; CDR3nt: TGTGCCAGCAGCTTAGAAGCACAGCCCACAGATACGCAGTATTTT; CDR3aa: CASSLEAQPTDTQYF
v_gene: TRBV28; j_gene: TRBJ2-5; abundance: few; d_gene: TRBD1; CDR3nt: TGTGCCAGCAGTTTATGGGGACAGGGGCAAGAGACCCAGTACTTC; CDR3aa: CASSLWGQGQETQYF
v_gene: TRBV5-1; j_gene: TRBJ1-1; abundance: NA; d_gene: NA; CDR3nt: TGCGCCAGCAGCTTGGGGGGGGGCTTTTCCGAAGCTTTCTTT; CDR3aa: CASSLGGGFSEAFF
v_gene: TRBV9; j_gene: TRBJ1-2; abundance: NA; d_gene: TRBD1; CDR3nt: TGTGCCAGCAGCGTAGAACCGGGACAGGGTTTTAAGGGCTACACCTTC; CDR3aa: CASSVEPGQGFKGYTF
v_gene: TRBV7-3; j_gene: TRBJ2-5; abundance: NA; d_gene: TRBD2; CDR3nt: TGTGCCAGCAGCTTGCGGGGGGGGGAAGAGACCCAGTACTTC; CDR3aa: CASSLRGGEETQYF
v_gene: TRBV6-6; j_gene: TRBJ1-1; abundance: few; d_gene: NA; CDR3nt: TGTGCCAGCAGTTACTCTACGGGGGAAGCTTTCTTT; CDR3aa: CASSYSTGEAFF
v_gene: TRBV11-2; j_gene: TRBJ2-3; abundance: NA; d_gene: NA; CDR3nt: TGTGCCAGCAGCTTTCTACAGGGAAGCACAGATACGCAGTATTTT; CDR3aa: CASSFLQGSTDTQYF
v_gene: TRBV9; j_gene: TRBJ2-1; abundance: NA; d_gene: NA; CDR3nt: TGTGCCAGCAGCCCCCACCGGGTTCGTGCGGCAGACAATGAGCAGTTCTTC; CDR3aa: CASSPHRVRAADNEQFF
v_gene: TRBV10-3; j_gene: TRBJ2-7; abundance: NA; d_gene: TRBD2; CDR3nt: TGTGCCATCAGTGAGTCTGGACTAGCGGCCTACGAGCAGTACTTC; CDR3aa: CAISESGLAAYEQYF
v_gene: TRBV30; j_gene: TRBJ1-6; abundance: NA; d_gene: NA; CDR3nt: TGTGCCTGGACAACAGGTTTAGTAGAATCACCCCTCCACTTT; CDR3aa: CAWTTGLVESPLHF
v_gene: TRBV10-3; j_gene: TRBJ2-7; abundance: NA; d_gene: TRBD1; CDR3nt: TGTGCCATCAGGGACCGACAGGGCAGCTCCTACGAGCAGTACTTC; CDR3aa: CAIRDRQGSSYEQYF
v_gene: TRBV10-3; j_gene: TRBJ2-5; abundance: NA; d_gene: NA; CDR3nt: TGTGCCATCAGTGAGTCTAGGGGGCAAGAGACCCAGTACTTC; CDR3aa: CAISESRGQETQYF
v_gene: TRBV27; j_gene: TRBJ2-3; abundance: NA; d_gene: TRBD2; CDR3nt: TGTGCCAGCAGTGCATCTAGCGGACGCACAGATACGCAGTATTTT; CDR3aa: CASSASSGRTDTQYF
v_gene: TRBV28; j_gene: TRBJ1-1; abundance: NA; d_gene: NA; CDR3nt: TGTGCCAGCAGTCATAATCGCTGGGCAGGGTTTACTGAAGCTTTCTTT; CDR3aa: CASSHNRWAGFTEAFF